The rows below give T cell receptor beta chains drawn from one sample of a study of T cell responses to AZD1222 COVID-19 vaccine. The table came from immunoSEQ multiplex PCR; TCRdb's copy has only in-frame clones and leaves some out. The sample carries 75,000 to 80,000 clones, roughly 90% recorded once. The source material was peripheral blood, sampled 28 days after the second AZD1222 dose. The origin of the receptors is an adult who received the AZD1222 COVID-19 vaccine. Each CDR3 is given with its conserved first and last residue. The order of the fields is D gene, clone size, J gene, V gene, CDR3 protein, CDR3 DNA. D genes are given only for firm matches. Clone size is shown for a subset of rows, as once, few, many or a class of expanded clone.

D: TRBD1
size: .
J: TRBJ2-7
V: TRBV7-2
CDR3: CASSLGRTGGIDEQYF
DNA: TGTGCCAGCAGCTTAGGCAGGACAGGGGGCATCGACGAGCAGTACTTC

D: .
size: .
J: TRBJ2-7
V: TRBV5-1
CDR3: CASREVPQGGSYEQYF
DNA: TGCGCCAGCAGGGAGGTCCCGCAGGGCGGCTCCTACGAGCAGTACTTC

D: TRBD1
size: .
J: TRBJ1-5
V: TRBV7-9
CDR3: CATEPGTGRNQPQHF
DNA: TGTGCCACCGAGCCCGGGACAGGACGAAATCAGCCCCAGCATTTT

D: TRBD2
size: .
J: TRBJ2-3
V: TRBV5-1
CDR3: CASSPGTSVTDTQYF
DNA: TGCGCCAGCAGCCCCGGGACTAGCGTCACAGATACGCAGTATTTT

D: .
size: .
J: TRBJ2-7
V: TRBV10-3
CDR3: CAISENSVTYEQYF
DNA: TGTGCCATCAGTGAAAATTCCGTTACCTACGAGCAGTACTTC

D: TRBD1
size: .
J: TRBJ2-1
V: TRBV6-5
CDR3: CASSPYRGSYNEQFF
DNA: TGTGCCAGCAGTCCGTACAGGGGTTCCTACAATGAGCAGTTCTTC

D: .
size: .
J: TRBJ2-1
V: TRBV24-1
CDR3: CATRGEHNEQFF
DNA: TGTGCCACCAGAGGGGAGCACAATGAGCAGTTCTTC

D: .
size: .
J: TRBJ1-1
V: TRBV7-9
CDR3: CASSLAGMTPEAFF
DNA: TGTGCCAGCAGCTTAGCAGGGATGACGCCTGAAGCTTTCTTT

D: .
size: .
J: TRBJ2-5
V: TRBV27
CDR3: CASSYGLGHKETQYF
DNA: TGTGCCAGCAGTTACGGGCTCGGACACAAAGAGACCCAGTACTTC

D: TRBD1
size: .
J: TRBJ1-5
V: TRBV28
CDR3: CASSLGQGLIEPQHF
DNA: TGTGCCAGCAGTTTAGGACAGGGACTTATTGAGCCCCAGCATTTT

D: TRBD2
size: .
J: TRBJ2-7
V: TRBV7-2
CDR3: CASSFSTSEVSSYEQYF
DNA: TGTGCCAGCAGCTTCTCGACTAGCGAGGTCTCCTCCTACGAGCAGTACTTC

D: .
size: .
J: TRBJ2-7
V: TRBV28
CDR3: CASIGGGVLEQYF
DNA: TGTGCCAGCATAGGAGGGGGGGTTCTCGAGCAGTACTTC

D: .
size: once
J: TRBJ2-7
V: TRBV28
CDR3: CASSLLGDSYEQYF
DNA: TGTGCCAGCAGTTTATTGGGGGACTCCTACGAGCAGTACTTC

D: TRBD2
size: .
J: TRBJ2-1
V: TRBV9
CDR3: CASSTQRGSSYNEQFF
DNA: TGTGCCAGCAGCACGCAGCGGGGTAGCTCCTACAATGAGCAGTTCTTC

D: .
size: .
J: TRBJ1-2
V: TRBV30
CDR3: CAWSVGAYGYTF
DNA: TGTGCCTGGAGTGTAGGCGCCTATGGCTACACCTTC

D: TRBD1
size: .
J: TRBJ1-4
V: TRBV27
CDR3: CASSPGTGSFWLFF
DNA: TGTGCCAGCAGCCCCGGGACAGGGAGTTTTTGGCTGTTTTTT

D: .
size: .
J: TRBJ2-2
V: TRBV19
CDR3: CASSMGWRGLRKSGELFF
DNA: TGTGCCAGTAGTATGGGATGGAGGGGGCTACGTAAATCCGGGGAGCTGTTTTTT

D: .
size: .
J: TRBJ2-5
V: TRBV4-3
CDR3: CASSQDRGPETQYF
DNA: TGCGCCAGCAGCCAAGACCGGGGGCCTGAGACCCAGTACTTC

D: .
size: .
J: TRBJ1-1
V: TRBV19
CDR3: CASSIGGKDTEAFF
DNA: TGTGCCAGTAGTATAGGTGGGAAGGACACTGAAGCTTTCTTT

D: .
size: .
J: TRBJ2-5
V: TRBV9
CDR3: CASSVGRATPQETQYF
DNA: TGTGCCAGCAGCGTAGGAAGGGCTACTCCTCAAGAGACCCAGTACTTC

D: TRBD2
size: .
J: TRBJ2-1
V: TRBV6-5
CDR3: CASSYSRDYEQFF
DNA: TGTGCCAGCAGTTACTCCCGGGACTACGAGCAGTTCTTC

D: .
size: .
J: TRBJ2-7
V: TRBV3-1/TRBV3-2
CDR3: CASSQAPAEQYF
DNA: TGTGCCAGCAGCCAAGCCCCAGCCGAGCAGTACTTC

D: TRBD2
size: .
J: TRBJ2-1
V: TRBV5-1
CDR3: CASSADISGGVPNEQFF
DNA: TGCGCCAGCAGCGCGGACATTAGCGGGGGGGTTCCCAATGAGCAGTTCTTC

D: TRBD1
size: once
J: TRBJ2-3
V: TRBV7-9
CDR3: CASSVLRDRTDTQYF
DNA: TGTGCCAGCAGCGTCCTCCGGGACAGGACAGATACGCAGTATTTT

D: .
size: .
J: TRBJ2-2
V: TRBV12-3/TRBV12-4
CDR3: CASTRGGTGELFF
DNA: TGTGCCAGCACCCGTGGGGGCACCGGGGAGCTGTTTTTT

D: .
size: .
J: TRBJ1-2
V: TRBV4-3
CDR3: CASSQGEGRGTNYGYTF
DNA: TGCGCCAGCAGCCAAGGGGAAGGGAGGGGGACTAACTATGGCTACACCTTC

D: .
size: .
J: TRBJ1-1
V: TRBV5-1
CDR3: CASSVLGVGVNTEAFF
DNA: TGCGCCAGCAGCGTCCTCGGGGTGGGGGTGAACACTGAAGCTTTCTTT

D: .
size: .
J: TRBJ1-1
V: TRBV20-1
CDR3: CSAPVAFF
DNA: TGCAGTGCTCCCGTAGCTTTCTTT

D: .
size: .
J: TRBJ2-1
V: TRBV3-1/TRBV3-2
CDR3: CASSQGGATYNEQFF
DNA: TGTGCCAGCAGCCAAGGGGGGGCCACCTACAATGAGCAGTTCTTC

D: .
size: .
J: TRBJ2-1
V: TRBV6-5
CDR3: CATRGANEQFF
DNA: TGTGCCACCAGGGGGGCCAATGAGCAGTTCTTC

D: TRBD2
size: .
J: TRBJ2-5
V: TRBV19
CDR3: CASSMVAGGEETQYF
DNA: TGTGCCAGTAGTATGGTTGCGGGGGGCGAAGAGACCCAGTACTTC

D: .
size: .
J: TRBJ1-3
V: TRBV7-9
CDR3: CASSSNSLSGNTIYF
DNA: TGTGCCAGCAGCTCAAACAGCCTCTCTGGAAACACCATATATTTT

D: TRBD1
size: .
J: TRBJ2-2
V: TRBV18
CDR3: CASSTRDSPTGELFF
DNA: TGTGCCAGCTCAACACGGGACAGCCCTACCGGGGAGCTGTTTTTT

D: TRBD1
size: .
J: TRBJ2-2
V: TRBV6-2/TRBV6-3
CDR3: CASSPDRAYTGELFF
DNA: TGTGCCAGCAGTCCCGACAGGGCCTACACCGGGGAGCTGTTTTTT

D: .
size: .
J: TRBJ1-1
V: TRBV24-1
CDR3: CATRGSRRGTEAFF
DNA: TGTGCCACCCGGGGCTCTCGGAGGGGGACTGAAGCTTTCTTT

D: TRBD1
size: .
J: TRBJ2-3
V: TRBV3-1/TRBV3-2
CDR3: CASSQVARGRGLSPDTQYF
DNA: TGTGCCAGCAGCCAAGTTGCTAGGGGCAGGGGGCTAAGCCCAGATACGCAGTATTTT

D: TRBD1
size: .
J: TRBJ2-5
V: TRBV5-5
CDR3: CASSFDRDREETQYF
DNA: TGTGCCAGCAGCTTCGACAGGGACCGAGAAGAGACCCAGTACTTC

D: .
size: .
J: TRBJ1-1
V: TRBV5-1
CDR3: CASSSMLDTEAFF
DNA: TGCGCCAGCAGCTCGATGTTGGACACTGAAGCTTTCTTT

D: TRBD1
size: .
J: TRBJ1-5
V: TRBV24-1
CDR3: CATSEHTGTDSNQPQHF
DNA: TGTGCCACCAGTGAACACACCGGGACAGATAGCAATCAGCCCCAGCATTTT

D: TRBD1
size: .
J: TRBJ1-2
V: TRBV6-5
CDR3: CASSWTGNYGYTF
DNA: TGTGCCAGCAGTTGGACAGGGAACTATGGCTACACCTTC

D: .
size: once
J: TRBJ2-5
V: TRBV7-2
CDR3: CASSLDDRQTQYF
DNA: TGTGCCAGCAGCTTGGACGACAGGCAGACCCAGTACTTC

D: TRBD2
size: .
J: TRBJ2-1
V: TRBV25-1
CDR3: CASSEGGTIDEQFF
DNA: TGTGCCAGCAGTGAGGGAGGGACTATAGATGAGCAGTTCTTC

D: .
size: .
J: TRBJ1-2
V: TRBV10-3
CDR3: CASMAAIGGNYGYTF
DNA: TGTGCCTCAATGGCAGCAATAGGAGGTAACTATGGCTACACCTTC

D: TRBD2
size: .
J: TRBJ2-7
V: TRBV13
CDR3: CASSRLAGGMGSYEQYF
DNA: TGTGCCAGCAGCCGACTAGCGGGGGGGATGGGGTCCTACGAGCAGTACTTC

D: .
size: .
J: TRBJ2-3
V: TRBV30
CDR3: CAWSVFSDTQYF
DNA: TGTGCCTGGAGTGTATTCAGTGATACGCAGTATTTT

D: TRBD1
size: .
J: TRBJ1-5
V: TRBV6-6
CDR3: CATGTVNQPQHF
DNA: TGTGCCACCGGGACAGTGAATCAGCCCCAGCATTTT

D: .
size: .
J: TRBJ1-6
V: TRBV5-5
CDR3: CASSFAPYTGSYNSPLHF
DNA: TGTGCCAGCAGCTTCGCACCTTATACGGGCTCCTATAATTCACCCCTCCACTTT

D: .
size: .
J: TRBJ1-1
V: TRBV28
CDR3: CASSPPGGVNTEAFF
DNA: TGTGCCAGCAGTCCCCCGGGTGGAGTGAACACTGAAGCTTTCTTT

D: .
size: .
J: TRBJ1-1
V: TRBV7-2
CDR3: CASSLGTAMNTEAFF
DNA: TGTGCCAGCAGCTTAGGGACAGCAATGAACACTGAAGCTTTCTTT

D: .
size: once
J: TRBJ1-1
V: TRBV10-3
CDR3: CATSPKIDTEAFF
DNA: TGTGCCACCTCCCCGAAGATCGACACTGAAGCTTTCTTT

D: .
size: .
J: TRBJ1-3
V: TRBV9
CDR3: CASSVGVGGNTIYF
DNA: TGTGCCAGCAGCGTCGGGGTGGGGGGAAACACCATATATTTT

D: .
size: .
J: TRBJ2-6
V: TRBV19
CDR3: CASSIDRGAASGANVLTF
DNA: TGTGCCAGTAGTATAGATCGGGGGGCGGCCTCTGGGGCCAACGTCCTGACTTTC

D: TRBD2
size: .
J: TRBJ2-1
V: TRBV6-5
CDR3: CASSLGLAAREQFF
DNA: TGTGCCAGCAGCCTCGGACTAGCGGCCAGGGAGCAGTTCTTC

D: .
size: .
J: TRBJ2-2
V: TRBV14
CDR3: CASSPLPTGELFF
DNA: TGTGCCAGCAGCCCCTTACCGACCGGGGAGCTGTTTTTT